This T cell receptor beta chain was sequenced in a study of shared clonotypes between healthy human individuals (dated by TCRdb to 2019 to 2021). Looking at the study overall: A couple of women and three men aged 18 to 49 years were included in the cohort. For each donor, CD4 naive and CD4 memory were each given three plates, CD8 naive was given two plates, and CD8 memory was given one plate. Libraries were prepared and TCR repertoires were sequenced by different laboratories using diverse techniques, in order to increase sequencing depth and limit assay-specific biases. Between about 0.8 and 9 billion PBMCs per donor were obtained by leukapheresis. To estimate repertoire size and how much clonotypes are shared between individuals, the study performed deep sequencing of blood TCR repertoires from a few healthy adults. General conclusions and limits of the study: Pairwise subsampling led to the expectation that sequencing depth would affect the degree of clonotype sharing among donors. Incomplete sequencing was indicated by rarefaction of sorted-subset datasets, despite the large sequencing depth. The small number of donors limited the genetic and exposure-history diversity represented. Only blood was sampled, and tissue TCR repertoires likely differ from those in blood. Naive subsets generally had larger estimated clonotype richness than memory subsets did. Compared with non-shared clonotypes, the clonotypes found in all four sorted-subset donors had higher generation probabilities. Across four donors, roughly 5.1% of naive CD4, around 3.5% of naive CD8, 2% to 2.5% of memory CD4, and about 0.4% of memory CD8 clonotypes were shared.

The donors were healthy, HIV-negative adults with no recently reported acute infections or vaccinations. Only Caucasian adults living in Nashville, Tennessee, USA were represented among the donors. CD4+ T cells were enriched by magnetic negative selection; naive cells were then positively selected on CD45RA, and the negative fraction formed the memory subset. After blood collection by leukapheresis, PBMCs were isolated using Ficoll-Histopaque density gradient centrifugation and then cryopreserved in the vapor phase of liquid nitrogen. Analytical flow cytometry was used to check the purity and quantity of each magnetically sorted T cell population. Genomic DNA was isolated from every sorted fraction and measured by UV absorbance on a Nanodrop 2000c. The CDR3 measures 13 amino acids from cysteine to phenylalanine. Only the CDR3 DNA stays, 39 bases, in frame from base 1. The germline V gene (reference sequence) yields SSHAT for CDR1 and FNYEAQ for CDR2. The junction shows trimming of 5 bases on V and 7 bases on J, plus 11 bases between the germline ends.

Using the deep immunoSEQ assay, multiplex PCR amplified TCR CDR3 regions from genomic DNA. Extracted genomic DNA from each cell subset was spread evenly across all wells of several immunoSEQ 96-well plates, with each plate serving as a replicate. For sorted subsets, each replicate PCR was loaded with around 200 ng genomic DNA, equivalent to 30,000 or so T cell genomes. Purified libraries were quantified with a Qubit 3.0 fluorometer, sized on a Bioanalyzer 2100, and re-quantified with the KAPA Library Quantification kit. A separate single-read 150-cycle Illumina NextSeq 550 flow cell was used to sequence each immunoSEQ 96-well plate. Per the original workflow: Because only junctional sequences without quality scores were contained in the immunoSEQ output, filtering matching that applied to full-length reads could not be performed. Sequences were annotated with PyIR, a Python wrapper for IgBLAST v1.9, using IMGT germline references to assign V/J genes and CDR3. Reads were filtered out if the reads had weak V/J assignments (E-value above 1e-6), no CDR3, stop codons, out-of-frame junctions, or ambiguous translated residues. V3J clonotypes were defined by identical inferred V gene, J gene, and CDR3 amino acid sequence. To compute the percentage overlap between repertoires, the number of shared unique clonotypes was divided by the size of the smaller repertoire. Repertoire richness was assessed with RTK rarefaction, the Chao1 estimator, and Recon v2.1 estimates of unobserved clonotypes. Generation probabilities for all TCRbeta clonotypes obtained by the gDNA method from four donors were computed using OLGA. TCRdb stores this immuneACCESS table with in-frame sequences only. Part of the clones is absent; in the studies checked, under half of the shortfall reflects unresolved V genes, and no reason is known for the rest. V and J calls and clone size are as listed in that table; D and trimming were resolved from the DNA. The sample yields some 630,000 clones; around 72% were counted once. The ten largest account for approximately 2% of the sample.

This clone came up once. Its specific antigen is unknown. Base-call qualities are not available, and no considerably larger clone is one nucleotide away. Sequences were obtained from memory CD4+ T cells sorted from blood. Sample cell subset or site, as interpreted from the label and publication: CD45RA-negative fraction. The sequence was collected from a woman between 25 and 40 years old in good health. The rearranged segments are TRBV7-7 and TRBJ2-2, with the D assignment possibly TRBD1 or TRBD2, given 5 matching bases for each. The DNA sequence reads TGTGCCAGCAGCAGCCGGGACGACGGGGAGCTGTTTTTT. It specifies CASSSRDDGELFF.